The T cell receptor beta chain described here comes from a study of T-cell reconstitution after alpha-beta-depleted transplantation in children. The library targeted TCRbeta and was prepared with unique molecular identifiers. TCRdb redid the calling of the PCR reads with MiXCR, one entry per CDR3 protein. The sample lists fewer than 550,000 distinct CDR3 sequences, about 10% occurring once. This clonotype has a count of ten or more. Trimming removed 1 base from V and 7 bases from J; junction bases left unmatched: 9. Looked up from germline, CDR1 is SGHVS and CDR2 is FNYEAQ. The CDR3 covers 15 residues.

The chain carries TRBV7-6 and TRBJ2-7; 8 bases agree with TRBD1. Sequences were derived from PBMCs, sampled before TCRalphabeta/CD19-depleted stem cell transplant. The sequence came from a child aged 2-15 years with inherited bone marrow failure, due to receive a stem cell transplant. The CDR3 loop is CASSLGGQVRREQYF. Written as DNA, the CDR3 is TGTGCCAGCAGCTTAGGGGGACAGGTCCGGAGGGAGCAGTACTTC.